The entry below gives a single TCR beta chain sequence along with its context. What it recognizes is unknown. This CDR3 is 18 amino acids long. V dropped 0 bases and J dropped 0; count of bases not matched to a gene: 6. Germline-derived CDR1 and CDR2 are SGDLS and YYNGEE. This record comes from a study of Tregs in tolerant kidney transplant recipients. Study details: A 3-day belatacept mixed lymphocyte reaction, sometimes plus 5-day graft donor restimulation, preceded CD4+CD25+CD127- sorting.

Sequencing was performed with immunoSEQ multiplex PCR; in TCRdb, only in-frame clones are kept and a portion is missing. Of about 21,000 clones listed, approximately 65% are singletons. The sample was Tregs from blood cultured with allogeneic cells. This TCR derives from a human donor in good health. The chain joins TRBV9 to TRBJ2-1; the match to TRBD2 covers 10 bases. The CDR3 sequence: CASSVAGTSASSYNEQFF. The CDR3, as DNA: TGTGCCAGCAGCGTAGCAGGGACTAGCGCCAGCTCCTACAATGAGCAGTTCTTC. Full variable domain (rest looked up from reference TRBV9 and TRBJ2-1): DSGVTQTPKHLITATGQRVTLRCSPRSGDLSVYWYQQSLDQGLQFLIQYYNGEERAKGNILERFSAQQFPDLHSELNLSSLELGDSALYFCASSVAGTSASSYNEQFFGPGTRLTVL.